The subject of this entry is one T cell receptor (beta chain). Its antigen remains unidentified. Germline lookup yields CDR1 SGHDN and CDR2 FVKESK. With 1 base removed from V and 3 bases from J, the gap between germline ends came to 9 bases. This CDR3 contains 14 residues. Next came a second PCR, run for about 7 to 12 cycles, which used a sample-barcoded 5' primer along with a J-beta primer mix. TCRdb analysed the 5' RACE reads with MiXCR anew, one entry per CDR3 protein. The sample includes nearly 1 million distinct CDR3 sequences, roughly half of them seen just once. The source of the sample is a study of blood T cells in healthy people across ages. Across the study: Using template switching, researchers captured about one barcoded beta molecule for each two T cells. Findings and limits, study-wide: CMV status of donors was unknown, possibly confounding expanded clonotype changes. Naive T cell percentage and TCR beta diversity correlated strongly. Naive and antigen-experienced cells were not separated, limiting conclusive comparison.

This TCR derives from a woman aged 55 to 70 in good health. Sequencing used blood. The V call is TRBV14, the J call TRBJ1-2; D gene ambiguous. CDR3 sequence reads: CASSQGRPDYGYTF. Written as DNA, the CDR3 is TGTGCCAGCAGCCAAGGTAGACCGGACTATGGCTACACCTTC.